A single sample gave rise to the 26 T cell receptor beta chains below, sequenced in a study of cytomegalovirus exposure and HLA in healthy donors. This PCR relied on a set of 60 Vbeta primers and 13 Jbeta primers. Sequenced by immunoSEQ multiplex PCR; TCRdb stores in-frame clones only, minus some. This listing includes roughly 120,000 clones. The sequencing input was PBMCs. These TCRs come from a man younger than 35 in good health and CMV-seronegative.

The chain uses TRBV6-5 and TRBJ2-1; 8 bases align to TRBD2. The CDR3 covers 15 residues. Germline values: CDR1 MNHEY, CDR2 SVGAGI. The V and J ends lost 2 bases and 5 bases, in that order; junction bases with no gene match: 5. CDR3 region: CASSYELAANNEQFF. Here the CDR3 DNA reads TGTGCCAGCAGTTACGAACTAGCGGCTAACAATGAGCAGTTCTTC.

The chain recombines TRBV19 with TRBJ2-7; tentative D call: TRBD1 (5 bases). Germline V lookup: CDR1 LNHDA, CDR2 SQIVND (reference sequence). This CDR3 has 14 residues. V lost 7 bases and J lost 6, with 19 bases in between. The CDR3 nucleotides read TGTGCCAGTACTCCCTTCCCAAATAGGGGCGAGCAGTACTTC. It is translated as CASTPFPNRGEQYF.

This chain uses TRBV9 with TRBJ1-4; 7 bases fit TRBD1. Germline loops: CDR1 SGDLS, CDR2 YYNGEE. V lost 4 bases and J lost 4; bases outside the gene matches: 10. The CDR3 consists of 16 residues. The CDR3: CASSLGVGGYNEKLFF. CDR3 DNA: TGTGCCAGCAGCCTGGGGGTAGGGGGCTATAATGAAAAACTGTTTTTT.

The chain is built from TRBV4-2 and TRBJ1-3; 7 nucleotides match TRBD1. V dropped 4 bases and J dropped 0; count of bases not matched to a gene: 12. Germline CDR1 reads LGHNA; CDR2 reads YNFKEQ. The CDR3 sequence is 18 residues long. Written as DNA, the CDR3 is TGTGCCAGCAGCCTCCGGGACAGCCCGAGCGGCTCTGGAAACACCATATATTTT. Translation: CASSLRDSPSGSGNTIYF.

Comment on this clone: Other DNA sequences in this sample translate to the same CDR3. This sequence joins TRBV28 and TRBJ2-7, with D hard to call. The CDR3 spans 11 residues. Trimming pared 4 bases from V and 4 bases from J, leaving 5 bases between. Germline V gene lookup returns CDR1 MDHEN and CDR2 SYDVKM. The CDR3: CASSSVYEQYF. Here the CDR3 DNA reads TGTGCCAGCAGTTCCGTATACGAGCAGTACTTC. Combining the CDR3 with reference TRBV28 and TRBJ2-7 gives the whole variable domain DVKVTQSSRYLVKRTGEKVFLECVQDMDHENMFWYRQDPGLGLRLIYFSYDVKMKEKGDIPEGYSVSREKKERFSLILESASTNQTSMYLCASSSVYEQYFGPGTRLTVT.

The J gene is TRBJ2-7, the V gene TRBV28; 12 bases are shared with TRBD2. The V gene end was trimmed by 4 bases and the J gene end by 2 bases; junction bases not matched to a gene: 12. The CDR3 runs to 18 residues. Germline lookup yields CDR1 MDHEN and CDR2 SYDVKM. CDR3 protein: CASSSLTRLAGATYEQYF. The CDR3 DNA sequence: TGTGCCAGCAGTTCCCTTACCCGACTAGCGGGAGCGACCTACGAGCAGTACTTC.

The genes are TRBV6-5 and TRBJ2-1; a weak D match, TRBD1 (5 bases). The V gene lost 6 bases and the J gene lost 9 bases, with 21 bases spanning the gap. Germline loops: CDR1 MNHEY, CDR2 SVGAGI. This CDR3 is 15 amino acids long. In DNA form, the CDR3 reads TGTGCCAGCAGCTACCATTGGGCCGGAGACAGTGAGCAGTTCTTC. It specifies CASSYHWAGDSEQFF.

V and J are TRBV19 and TRBJ1-5; 8 bases map to TRBD1. This CDR3 region has 15 residues. V shed 3 bases and J 3 bases; nucleotides not matched to a gene: 4. CDR1 is LNHDA and CDR2 is SQIVND in the germline V gene (reference sequence). CDR3 nucleotides: TGTGCCAGTAGTATGATGACAGGGGCCAATCAGCCCCAGCATTTT. Protein sequence: CASSMMTGANQPQHF.

V gene TRBV5-6 combines with J gene TRBJ2-5; D is possibly TRBD2 (5 bases). CDR3 length: 11 residues. CDR1 is SGHDT and CDR2 is YYEEEE in the germline V gene. The V and J ends lost 2 bases and 9 bases respectively, with 8 bases between them. The CDR3 is CASSFLGAQYF. The CDR3 DNA reads TGTGCCAGCAGCTTTTTGGGAGCCCAGTACTTC.

The chain uses TRBV7-9 and TRBJ1-1; no clear D. V dropped 1 base and J dropped 4 bases, with 25 bases sitting between them. CDR3 length equals 19 residues. CDR1 and CDR2 (germline): SEHNR, FQNEAQ (reference sequence). CDR3 sequence: CASSLVGPGQTILSTEAFF. The CDR3 DNA sequence: TGTGCCAGCAGCTTAGTTGGGCCCGGTCAGACTATATTGAGCACTGAAGCTTTCTTT.

A remark on this clone: Its ends do not fully match the called genes, so a read error is possible. The DNA for the CDR3 is TGTGCCAGCATCCTGGGGGGGCGGGACTTC. This translates into CASILGGRDF. This rearrangement joins TRBV5-7 to TRBJ2-7, with D tentatively TRBD2 (7 bases). TRBV5-7 qualifies as an ORF whose function is uncertain. CDR3 size: 10 residues.

V is TRBV5-1 and J is TRBJ1-1; possible D gene TRBD1, 5 bases. The ends were cut back, 0 bases at V and 0 bases at J, with 9 bases in the middle. This CDR3 is 15 amino acids long. The germline CDR1 and CDR2 sequences are SGHRS and YFSETQ. Here the CDR3 DNA reads TGCGCCAGCAGCTTGGAGGGGCCAATGAACACTGAAGCTTTCTTT. It codes for CASSLEGPMNTEAFF.

The rearrangement links TRBV2 to TRBJ2-1, with a tentative D call TRBD1 (5 bases). This CDR3 is 11 amino acids long. Germline V gene sequence: CDR1 SNHLY, CDR2 FYNNEI. Between the trimmed V and J ends, which lost 7 bases and 10 bases, there was a span of 11 bases. The CDR3 reads CASTPGREQFF. The DNA of the CDR3 is TGTGCCAGCACCCCAGGGCGAGAGCAGTTCTTC.

The chain uses TRBV29-1 and TRBJ2-7, with 12 bases fitting TRBD2. Germline V CDR1 and CDR2: SQVTM, ANQGSEA. Trimming removed 7 bases from V and 5 bases from J; junction bases left unmatched: 6. This CDR3 has 13 residues. The CDR3 region has the DNA TGCAGCGCAAGGACTAGCGGGATCCACGAGCAGTACTTC. Encoded protein: CSARTSGIHEQYF.

The genes are TRBV4-1 and TRBJ1-4, with 7 bases aligning to TRBD1. Trimming removed 0 bases from V and 7 bases from J; junction bases left unmatched: 5. The length of the CDR3 is 15 residues. Germline V gives CDR1 MGHRA, CDR2 YSYEKL. CDR3 sequence (DNA): TGCGCCAGCAGCCAAGACCGACAGGGACGTGAAAAACTGTTTTTT. Its translation is CASSQDRQGREKLFF.

The chain recombines TRBV18 with TRBJ1-1; possibly TRBD1 for D (6 bases). Germline CDR1 reads KGHSH; CDR2 reads LQKENI. V was clipped by 8 bases and J by 6 bases, with 16 bases between them. The CDR3 covers 13 residues. This CDR3 is CASAGVGAPEAFF. The CDR3 DNA is TGTGCCAGCGCAGGCGTGGGGGCCCCTGAAGCTTTCTTT.

The V gene is TRBV7-2, the J gene TRBJ1-2, with D possibly TRBD1 on 5 matching bases. The germline V gene has CDR1 SGHTA and CDR2 FQGNSA. This CDR3 has 13 residues. V lost 5 bases and J lost 7, with 14 bases in between. The CDR3 region has the DNA TGTGCCAGCAGCCCCCCCGGGGGTACTGGCTACACCTTC. Translating gives CASSPPGGTGYTF.

The chain couples TRBV7-9 to TRBJ1-5; 8 bases are a match to TRBD1. The CDR3 totals 17 residues. With 1 base clipped from V and 1 base from J, the junction kept 6 bases outside the gene matches. Per the germline V gene, CDR1 is SEHNR and CDR2 is FQNEAQ (reference sequence). The CDR3 DNA reads as TGTGCCAGCAGCTTAGGGACAGGGTTCAACAGCAATCAGCCCCAGCATTTT. This sequence encodes CASSLGTGFNSNQPQHF.

The chain links TRBV6-5 to TRBJ2-5, with 13 bases identical to TRBD2. Per germline, CDR1 MNHEY and CDR2 SVGAGI. With V trimmed by 6 bases and J by 4 bases, 5 bases remained unmatched. CDR3 size: 15 residues. The DNA for the CDR3 is TGTGCCAGCAGCCCCGGACTAGCGGGAGTAGAGACCCAGTACTTC. Protein: CASSPGLAGVETQYF.

Comments on this clone: The junction departs from the called germline gene at one end, perhaps through a read error. The chain recombines TRBV16 with TRBJ1-1; 7 nucleotides line up with TRBD1. Germline CDR1 and CDR2: KGHSY and FQNENV. CDR3 length equals 16 residues. The CDR3 reads CASSQLGEGAETKWAF. In DNA, the CDR3 is TGTGCCAGCAGCCAATTAGGAGAGGGGGCGGAAACCAAGTGGGCCTTT.

V gene TRBV5-5 combines with J gene TRBJ1-1; perhaps TRBD1 as D (6 bases). The CDR3 covers 16 residues. Looked up from germline, CDR1 is SGHKS and CDR2 is YYEKEE (reference sequence). Trimming took off 2 bases at V and 0 bases at J, with 14 bases between the two ends. The CDR3 DNA reads as TGTGCCAGCAGCTTAGGCATACAGGGACTGAACACTGAAGCTTTCTTT. Translated: CASSLGIQGLNTEAFF.

The rearrangement links TRBV28 to TRBJ1-1; a weak D match, TRBD1 (5 bases). The CDR3 has 14 amino acids. CDR1 and CDR2 (germline): MDHEN, SYDVKM. V gave up 9 bases and J gave up 0 bases, with 14 bases separating them. CDR3 region: CASLTRGLNTEAFF. For the CDR3, the DNA is TGTGCCAGTCTAACAAGGGGATTGAACACTGAAGCTTTCTTT.

The gene calls are TRBV4-2 and TRBJ2-7; possibly TRBD2 for D (5 bases). This CDR3 contains 15 residues. V was cut by 2 bases and J by 0 bases, with 11 bases left in between. Germline CDR1 LGHNA, CDR2 YNFKEQ. CDR3 region: CASSQLEESSYEQYF. The CDR3, as DNA: TGTGCCAGCAGCCAATTGGAGGAAAGCTCCTACGAGCAGTACTTC.

The V call is TRBV28, the J call TRBJ2-2, with D possibly TRBD1 on 5 matching bases. In germline, CDR1 is MDHEN, CDR2 SYDVKM. The CDR3 covers 16 residues. V lost 8 bases, J lost 7 bases, and 23 bases lay in between. The CDR3 DNA sequence: TGTGCCAGCTCTGGGTGGAATGGGGCAAACGTCGGGGAGCTGTTTTTT. Translating gives CASSGWNGANVGELFF.

J is TRBJ1-1 and V is TRBV7-8; no reliable D call. Trimming cost V 8 bases and J 2 bases, with 6 bases left between them. Germline V gene sequence: CDR1 SGHVS, CDR2 FQNEAQ. The CDR3 length is 11 residues. The CDR3 is CASAGNTEAFF. The CDR3 DNA follows: TGTGCCAGCGCGGGAAACACTGAAGCTTTCTTT.

Concerning this clone: Additional DNA sequences in this sample encode the identical CDR3. This chain joins TRBV7-9 and TRBJ1-4, with 7 bases identical to TRBD1. CDR3 size: 14 residues. Trimming removed 3 bases from V and 4 bases from J; junction bases left unmatched: 2. Germline V gene data show CDR1 as SEHNR and CDR2 as FQNEAQ (reference sequence). CDR3 residues: CASSLTGFNEKLFF. In DNA form, the CDR3 reads TGTGCCAGCAGCTTGACAGGGTTTAATGAAAAACTGTTTTTT.